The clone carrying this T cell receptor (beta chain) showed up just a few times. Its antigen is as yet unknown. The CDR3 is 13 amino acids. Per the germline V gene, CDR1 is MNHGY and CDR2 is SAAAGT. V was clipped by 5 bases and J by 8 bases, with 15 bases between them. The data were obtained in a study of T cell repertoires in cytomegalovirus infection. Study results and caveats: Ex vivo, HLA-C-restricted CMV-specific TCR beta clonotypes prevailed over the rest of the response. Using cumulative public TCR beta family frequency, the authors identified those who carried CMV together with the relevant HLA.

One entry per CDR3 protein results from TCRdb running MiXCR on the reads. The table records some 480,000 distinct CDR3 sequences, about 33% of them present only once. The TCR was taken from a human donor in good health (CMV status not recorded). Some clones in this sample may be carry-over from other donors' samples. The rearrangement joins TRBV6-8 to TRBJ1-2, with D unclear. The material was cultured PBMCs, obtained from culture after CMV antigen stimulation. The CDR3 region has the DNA TGTGCCAGCAGTACGTTCGGGGTCCGCGGCTACACCTTC. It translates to CASSTFGVRGYTF.